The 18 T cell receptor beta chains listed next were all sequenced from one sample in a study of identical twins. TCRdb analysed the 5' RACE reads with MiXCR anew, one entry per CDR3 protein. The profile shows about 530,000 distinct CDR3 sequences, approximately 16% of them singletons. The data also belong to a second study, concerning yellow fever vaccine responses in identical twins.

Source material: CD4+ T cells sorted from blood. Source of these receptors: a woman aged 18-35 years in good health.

The CDR3 DNA follows: TGTGCCAGCAGCCCCCTTGTGGGGGGGAGCACAGATACGCAGTATTTT. Translating it yields CASSPLVGGSTDTQYF. The rearrangement joins TRBV7-7 to TRBJ2-3; 7 nucleotides agree with TRBD2. The CDR3 is 16 amino acids. Germline V lookup: CDR1 SSHAT, CDR2 FNYEAQ (reference sequence). V gave up 5 bases and J gave up 0 bases; unmatched junction bases: 8.

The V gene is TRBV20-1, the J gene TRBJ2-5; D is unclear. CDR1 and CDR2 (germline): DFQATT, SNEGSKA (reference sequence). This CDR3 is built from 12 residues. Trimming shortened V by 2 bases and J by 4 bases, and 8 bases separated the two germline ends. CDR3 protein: CSARPPTETQYF. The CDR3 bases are TGCAGTGCTAGACCCCCCACAGAGACCCAGTACTTC.

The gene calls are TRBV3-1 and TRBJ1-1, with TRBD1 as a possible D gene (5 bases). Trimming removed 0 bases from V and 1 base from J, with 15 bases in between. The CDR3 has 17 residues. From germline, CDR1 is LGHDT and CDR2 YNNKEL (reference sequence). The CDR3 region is CASSQDSGKQANTEAFF. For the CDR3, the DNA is TGTGCCAGCAGCCAAGATTCAGGGAAACAGGCGAACACTGAAGCTTTCTTT.

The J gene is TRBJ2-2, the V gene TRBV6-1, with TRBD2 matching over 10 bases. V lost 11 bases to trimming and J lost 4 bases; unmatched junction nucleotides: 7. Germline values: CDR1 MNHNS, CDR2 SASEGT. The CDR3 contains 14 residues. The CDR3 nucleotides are TGTGCCGTCCCTACTAGCGGGGTCACCGGGGAGCTGTTTTTT. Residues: CAVPTSGVTGELFF.

In nucleotides, the CDR3 is TGTGCCACCAGTCGAGGGGACTCCTACAATGAGCAGTTCTTC. Residues: CATSRGDSYNEQFF. The V gene is TRBV24-1, the J gene TRBJ2-1; D is tentatively TRBD1 or TRBD2 (5 bases each). Trimming left V 6 bases short and J 0 bases short, with 8 bases between. The CDR3 has 14 residues. Per the germline V gene, CDR1 is KGHDR and CDR2 is SFDVKD.

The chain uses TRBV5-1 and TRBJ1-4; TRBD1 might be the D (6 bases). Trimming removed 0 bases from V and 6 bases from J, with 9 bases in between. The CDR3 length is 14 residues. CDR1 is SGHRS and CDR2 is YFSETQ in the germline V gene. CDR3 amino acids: CASSLGTVDEKLFF. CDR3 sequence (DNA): TGCGCCAGCAGCTTGGGGACAGTAGATGAAAAACTGTTTTTT.

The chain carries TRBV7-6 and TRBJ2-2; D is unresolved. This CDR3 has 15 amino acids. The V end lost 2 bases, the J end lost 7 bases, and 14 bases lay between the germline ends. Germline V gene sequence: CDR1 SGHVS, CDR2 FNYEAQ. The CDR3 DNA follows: TGTGCCAGCAGCTTAATGTCGTGGCCGGGCGGGGAGCTGTTTTTT. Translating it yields CASSLMSWPGGELFF.

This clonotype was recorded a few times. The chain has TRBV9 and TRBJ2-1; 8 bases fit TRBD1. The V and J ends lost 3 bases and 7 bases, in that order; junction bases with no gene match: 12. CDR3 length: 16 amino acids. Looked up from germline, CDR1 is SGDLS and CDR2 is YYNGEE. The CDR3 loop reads CASSARTQGAVNEQFF. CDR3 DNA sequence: TGTGCCAGCAGCGCCAGGACTCAGGGGGCGGTGAATGAGCAGTTCTTC.

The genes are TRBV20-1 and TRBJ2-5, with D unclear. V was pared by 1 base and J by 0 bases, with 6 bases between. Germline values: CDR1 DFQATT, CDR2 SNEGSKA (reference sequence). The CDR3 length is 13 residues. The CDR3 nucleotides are TGCAGTGCTAGAGGCGGCGACCAAGAGACCCAGTACTTC. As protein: CSARGGDQETQYF.

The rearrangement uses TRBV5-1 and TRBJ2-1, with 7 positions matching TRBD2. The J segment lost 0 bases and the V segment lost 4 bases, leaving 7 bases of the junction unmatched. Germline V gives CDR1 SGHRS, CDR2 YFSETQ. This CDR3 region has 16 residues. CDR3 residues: CASSPRGSNSYNEQFF. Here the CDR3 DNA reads TGCGCCAGCAGCCCGCGGGGGAGTAACTCCTACAATGAGCAGTTCTTC.

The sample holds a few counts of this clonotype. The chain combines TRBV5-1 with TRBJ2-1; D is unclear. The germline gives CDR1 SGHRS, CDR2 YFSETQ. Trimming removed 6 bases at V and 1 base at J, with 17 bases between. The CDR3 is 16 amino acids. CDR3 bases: TGCGCCAGCAACAGCGCCCCCGGAACATCCTACAATGAGCAGTTCTTC. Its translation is CASNSAPGTSYNEQFF.

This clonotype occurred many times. The CDR3 region is CASSLALTGLGMETQYF. The CDR3 coding sequence is TGTGCCAGCAGCTTAGCGTTGACAGGGCTGGGGATGGAGACCCAGTACTTC. The chain uses TRBV7-9 and TRBJ2-5, with TRBD1 matching 7 bases. The CDR3 has 17 residues. CDR1 is SEHNR and CDR2 is FQNEAQ in the germline V gene (reference sequence). The V gene end was trimmed by 0 bases and the J gene end by 5 bases; junction bases not matched to a gene: 12.

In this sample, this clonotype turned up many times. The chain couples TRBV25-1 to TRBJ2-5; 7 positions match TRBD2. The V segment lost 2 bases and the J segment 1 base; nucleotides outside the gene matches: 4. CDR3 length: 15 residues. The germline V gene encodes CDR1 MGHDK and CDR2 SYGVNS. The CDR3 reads CASSEGGRAQETQYF. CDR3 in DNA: TGTGCCAGCAGTGAAGGAGGGAGGGCCCAAGAGACCCAGTACTTC.

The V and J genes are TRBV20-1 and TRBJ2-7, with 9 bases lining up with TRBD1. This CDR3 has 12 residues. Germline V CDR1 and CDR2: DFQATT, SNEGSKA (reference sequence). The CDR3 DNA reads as TGCAGCTGCGGGACAGGGTCCTACGAGCAGTACGTC. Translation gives CSCGTGSYEQYV.

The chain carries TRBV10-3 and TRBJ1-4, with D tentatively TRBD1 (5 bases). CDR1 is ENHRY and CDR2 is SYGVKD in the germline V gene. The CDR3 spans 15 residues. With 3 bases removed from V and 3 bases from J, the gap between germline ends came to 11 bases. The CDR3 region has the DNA TGTGCCATCAGTGAACAGGAGGGCTCTAATGAAAAACTGTTTTTT. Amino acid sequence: CAISEQEGSNEKLFF.

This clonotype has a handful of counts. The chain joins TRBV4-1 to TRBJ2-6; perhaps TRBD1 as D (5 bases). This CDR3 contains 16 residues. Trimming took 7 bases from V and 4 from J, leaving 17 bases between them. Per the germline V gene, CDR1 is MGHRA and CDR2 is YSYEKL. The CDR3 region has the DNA TGCGCCAGCACCCTGACAGACTCGAAGGGGGCCAACGTCCTGACTTTC. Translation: CASTLTDSKGANVLTF.

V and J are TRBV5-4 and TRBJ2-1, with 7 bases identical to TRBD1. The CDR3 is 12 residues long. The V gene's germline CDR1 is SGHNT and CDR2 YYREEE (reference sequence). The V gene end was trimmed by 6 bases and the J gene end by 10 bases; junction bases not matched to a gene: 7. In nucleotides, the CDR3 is TGTGCCAGCACAATAACAGGGGCCGAGCAGTTCTTC. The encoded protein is CASTITGAEQFF.

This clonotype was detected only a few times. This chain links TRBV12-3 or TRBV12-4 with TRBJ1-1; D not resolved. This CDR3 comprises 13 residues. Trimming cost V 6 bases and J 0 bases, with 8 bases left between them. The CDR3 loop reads CASRDTVNTEAFF. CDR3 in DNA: TGTGCCAGCAGGGATACAGTGAACACTGAAGCTTTCTTT.